The source of this TCR beta chain is a study of blood T cell repertoires in COVID-19. Study-wide context: Spain, Italy and the United States supplied samples that represented acute and convalescent COVID-19. PBMCs, B-cell-depleted T cells, or T cells were the source of the cDNA or gDNA that made up the material.

Per the original data handling: For nucleated cells, counts were estimated from reference gene primer amplification. Here immunoSEQ multiplex PCR was the method, and the copy in TCRdb shows in-frame clones only, minus some. The DNA was the basis for D and trimming; V, J and clone size are from that table. This sample has roughly 66,000 clones, with approximately 91% found just once. The length of the CDR3 is 18 residues. Germline CDR1 and CDR2: SGHRS and YFSETQ. The V segment lost 4 bases and the J segment 2 bases; nucleotides outside the gene matches: 11. This sequence joins TRBV5-1 and TRBJ2-7; 14 nucleotides match TRBD2. The sequenced sample consisted of peripheral blood. The sequence was obtained from a human donor in a cohort sampled during active COVID-19. CDR3 coding DNA: TGCGCCAGCAGCCGCCTACCCGGGACTAGCGGGAGAACCTACGAGCAGTACTTC. This codes for CASSRLPGTSGRTYEQYF.